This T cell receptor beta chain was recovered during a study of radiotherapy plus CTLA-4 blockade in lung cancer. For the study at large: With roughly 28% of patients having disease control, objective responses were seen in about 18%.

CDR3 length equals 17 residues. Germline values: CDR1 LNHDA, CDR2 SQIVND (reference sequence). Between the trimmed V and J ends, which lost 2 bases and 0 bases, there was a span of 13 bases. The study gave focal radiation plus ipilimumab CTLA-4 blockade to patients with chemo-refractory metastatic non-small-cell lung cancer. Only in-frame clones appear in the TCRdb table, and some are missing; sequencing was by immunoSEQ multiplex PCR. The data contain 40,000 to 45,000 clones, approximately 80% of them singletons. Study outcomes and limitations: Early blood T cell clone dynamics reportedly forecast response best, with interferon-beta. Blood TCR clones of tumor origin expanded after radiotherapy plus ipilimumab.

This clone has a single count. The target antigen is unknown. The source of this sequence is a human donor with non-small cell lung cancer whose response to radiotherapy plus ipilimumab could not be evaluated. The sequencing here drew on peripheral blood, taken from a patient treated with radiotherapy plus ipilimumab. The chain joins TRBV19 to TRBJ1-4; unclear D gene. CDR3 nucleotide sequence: TGTGCCAGTAGTATATTGAGGGCAGACGCAACTAATGAAAAACTGTTTTTT. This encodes CASSILRADATNEKLFF.